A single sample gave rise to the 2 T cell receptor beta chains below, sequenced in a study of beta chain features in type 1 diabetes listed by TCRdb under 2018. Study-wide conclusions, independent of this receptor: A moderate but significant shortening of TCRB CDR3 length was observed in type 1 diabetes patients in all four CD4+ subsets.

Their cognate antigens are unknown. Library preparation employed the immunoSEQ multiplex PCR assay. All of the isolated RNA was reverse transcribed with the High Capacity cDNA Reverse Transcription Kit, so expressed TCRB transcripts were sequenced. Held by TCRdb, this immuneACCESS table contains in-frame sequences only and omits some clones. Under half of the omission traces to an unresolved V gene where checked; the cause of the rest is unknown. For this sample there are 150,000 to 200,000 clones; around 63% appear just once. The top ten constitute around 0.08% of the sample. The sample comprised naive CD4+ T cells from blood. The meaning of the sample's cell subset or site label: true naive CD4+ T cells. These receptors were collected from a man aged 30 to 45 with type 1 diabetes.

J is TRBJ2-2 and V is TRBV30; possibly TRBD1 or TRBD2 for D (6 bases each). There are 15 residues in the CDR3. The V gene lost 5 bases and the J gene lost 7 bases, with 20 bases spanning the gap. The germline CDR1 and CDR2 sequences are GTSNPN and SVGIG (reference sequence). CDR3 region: CAWFGGPQGIGELFF. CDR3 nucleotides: TGTGCCTGGTTTGGGGGGCCCCAGGGCATCGGGGAGCTGTTTTTT.

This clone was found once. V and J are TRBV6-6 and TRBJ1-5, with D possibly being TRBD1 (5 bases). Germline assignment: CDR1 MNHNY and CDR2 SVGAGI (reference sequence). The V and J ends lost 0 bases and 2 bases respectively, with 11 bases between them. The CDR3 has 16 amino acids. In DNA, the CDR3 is TGTGCCAGCAGTTACTCGATAGGGGCTGGCAATCAGCCCCAGCATTTT. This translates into CASSYSIGAGNQPQHF.